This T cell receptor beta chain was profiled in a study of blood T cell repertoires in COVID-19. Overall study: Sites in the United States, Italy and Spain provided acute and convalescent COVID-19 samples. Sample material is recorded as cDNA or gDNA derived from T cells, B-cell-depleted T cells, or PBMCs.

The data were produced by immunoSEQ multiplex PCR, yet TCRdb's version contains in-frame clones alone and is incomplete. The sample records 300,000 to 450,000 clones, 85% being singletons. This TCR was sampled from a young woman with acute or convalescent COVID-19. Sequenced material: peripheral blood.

CDR3 bases: TGTGCCAGTAGTACCCAAAGATCCAGCGTGGGGAGAACAGATACGCAGTATTTT. Protein product: CASSTQRSSVGRTDTQYF. The V call is TRBV19, the J call TRBJ2-3, with D possibly being TRBD2 (5 bases). V was trimmed by 4 bases and J by 3 bases, leaving 23 bases between them. The CDR3 covers 18 residues. CDR1 and CDR2 from the germline V gene are LNHDA and SQIVND (reference sequence).